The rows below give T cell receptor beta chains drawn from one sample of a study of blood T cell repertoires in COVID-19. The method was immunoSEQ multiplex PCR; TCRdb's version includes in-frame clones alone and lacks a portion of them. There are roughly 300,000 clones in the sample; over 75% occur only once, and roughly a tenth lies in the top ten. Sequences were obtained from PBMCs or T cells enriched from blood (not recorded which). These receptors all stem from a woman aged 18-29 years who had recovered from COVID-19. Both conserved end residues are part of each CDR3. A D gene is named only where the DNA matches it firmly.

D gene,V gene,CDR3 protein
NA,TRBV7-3,CASSLTATGDTQYF
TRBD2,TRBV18,CASSPPRGGAINEQFF
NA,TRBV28,CASRTQGRQETQYF
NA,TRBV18,CASSPEQGYTGELFF
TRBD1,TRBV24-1,CATSHRQGAHQMDSNQPQHF
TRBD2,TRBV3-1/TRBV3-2,CASSPKAGGPSTYEQYF
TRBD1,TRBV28,CASSTQGGRTIGYTF
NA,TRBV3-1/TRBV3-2,CASSENRDRETQYF
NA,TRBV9,CASSAEGPRGKNTIYF
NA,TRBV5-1,CASSLVPGGRDTEAFF
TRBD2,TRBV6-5,CASSYFTSGESGEQFF
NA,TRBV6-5,CASSSNPPGLANEQFF
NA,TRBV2,CASTGLTTNEKLFF
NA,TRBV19,CATMVGDTEAFF
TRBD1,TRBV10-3,CALLRQGRYTGELFF
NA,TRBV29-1,CSVDLGVGYTF
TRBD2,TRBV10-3,CAISVRGGLAVYNEQFF
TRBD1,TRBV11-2,CASSRGQGGVYEQYF
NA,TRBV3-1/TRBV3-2,CASSQGRGDTIYF
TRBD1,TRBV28,CASSGQGVGGYTF
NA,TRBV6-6,CASTLQNGVNEKLFF
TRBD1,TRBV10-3,CAISEQGAETQYF
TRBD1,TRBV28,CASSRQGADGYTF
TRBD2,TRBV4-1,CASSQVGTSREQFF
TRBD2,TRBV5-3,CARRSPNPSGASYSYNEQFF
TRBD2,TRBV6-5,CASSTRERSREQYF
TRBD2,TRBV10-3,CAISELGLAEGNEQFF
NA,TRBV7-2,CASSLASGVSQPQHF
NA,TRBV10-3,CAISDGSLSEQYF
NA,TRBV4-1,CASSPDGGEQFF
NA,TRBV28,CASRTFSGANVLTF
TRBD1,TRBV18,CASSAGGAGNQPQHF
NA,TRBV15,CATSRGGRSETQYF
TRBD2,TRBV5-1,CASSLPRTSGGLTDTQYF
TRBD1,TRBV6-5,CASSANRDRGQPQHF
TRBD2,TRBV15,CATSRHPGLAGGTDTQYF
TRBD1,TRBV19,CASLQGAGVEAFF
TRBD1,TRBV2,CASRDRGPEGYTF
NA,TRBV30,CAWRTQGDTEAFF